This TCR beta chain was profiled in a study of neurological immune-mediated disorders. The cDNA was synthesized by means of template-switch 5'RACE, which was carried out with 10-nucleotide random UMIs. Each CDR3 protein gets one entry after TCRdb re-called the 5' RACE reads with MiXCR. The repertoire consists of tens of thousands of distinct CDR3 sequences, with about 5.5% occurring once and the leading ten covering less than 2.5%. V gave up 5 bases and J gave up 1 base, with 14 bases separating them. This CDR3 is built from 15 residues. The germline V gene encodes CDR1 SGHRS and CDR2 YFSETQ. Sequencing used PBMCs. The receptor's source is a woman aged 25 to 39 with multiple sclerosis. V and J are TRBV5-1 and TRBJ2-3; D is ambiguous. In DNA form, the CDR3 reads TGCGCCAGCAGGCTAGGAGACTTCGGCACAGATACGCAGTATTTT. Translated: CASRLGDFGTDTQYF.